The rows below give T cell receptor beta chains drawn from one sample of a study of blood T cell repertoires in COVID-19. Data came from immunoSEQ multiplex PCR; TCRdb stores just in-frame clones and leaves some out. The table has more than 250,000 clones, around 90% seen once. Sequences were obtained from peripheral blood. These receptors all come from a man aged 45-65 years with active or convalescent COVID-19. CDR3s include the opening cysteine and the closing phenylalanine or tryptophan. D genes are given only for firm matches. Clone sizes are given selectively: once, few, many, or a class where the clone is expanded.

clone_size,d_call,v_call,j_call,cdr3_aa,cdr3_nt
NA,NA,TRBV10-3,TRBJ1-6,CAISESGGGNNSPLHF,TGTGCCATCAGTGAGTCGGGAGGGGGTAATAATTCACCCCTCCACTTT
NA,TRBD2,TRBV28,TRBJ2-3,CASSWGLVADTQYF,TGTGCCAGCAGTTGGGGACTAGTTGCAGATACGCAGTATTTT
NA,TRBD2,TRBV5-4,TRBJ2-2,CASSFGGRGDTGELFF,TGTGCCAGCAGCTTCGGTGGGAGGGGTGACACCGGGGAGCTGTTTTTT
NA,TRBD2,TRBV5-4,TRBJ2-3,CASSLRLAGYTADTQYF,TGTGCCAGCAGCTTGCGGTTAGCGGGATATACCGCAGATACGCAGTATTTT
NA,NA,TRBV10-3,TRBJ2-2,CAISEQDWNTGELFF,TGTGCCATCAGTGAACAGGATTGGAACACCGGGGAGCTGTTTTTT
NA,NA,TRBV5-1,TRBJ2-3,CASSLAQGDTQYF,TGCGCCAGCAGCTTGGCTCAGGGAGATACGCAGTATTTT
NA,NA,TRBV3-1/TRBV3-2,TRBJ2-2,CASSQGGGAGELFF,TGTGCCAGCAGCCAAGGTGGCGGGGCTGGGGAGCTGTTTTTT
few,NA,TRBV10-3,TRBJ1-5,CAISERGLDQPQHF,TGTGCCATCAGTGAGAGGGGATTGGATCAGCCCCAGCATTTT
NA,TRBD1,TRBV5-1,TRBJ2-3,CASSPRQGSSTDTQYF,TGCGCCAGCAGCCCCCGACAGGGGTCGAGCACAGATACGCAGTATTTT
NA,TRBD1,TRBV7-2,TRBJ2-5,CASSPRGRETQYF,TGTGCCAGCAGCCCCAGGGGGCGGGAGACCCAGTACTTC
NA,TRBD1,TRBV11-2,TRBJ1-6,CASSLDRGSSPLHF,TGTGCCAGCAGCCTTGACAGGGGCAGTTCACCCCTCCACTTT
NA,TRBD2,TRBV5-1,TRBJ2-3,CASSSGLAGPSGDTQYF,TGCGCCAGCAGCTCGGGACTAGCGGGACCTTCAGGAGATACGCAGTATTTT
NA,TRBD1,TRBV2,TRBJ1-2,CASRITGDYGYTF,TGTGCCAGCAGAATCACAGGGGACTATGGCTACACCTTC
NA,TRBD2,TRBV30,TRBJ2-1,CAGQELAGFEQFF,TGTGCCGGCCAAGAACTAGCGGGATTTGAGCAGTTCTTC
NA,NA,TRBV19,TRBJ1-1,CASRERPMNTEAFF,TGTGCCAGTAGGGAGAGGCCGATGAACACTGAAGCTTTCTTT
NA,NA,TRBV29-1,TRBJ2-7,CSAQEGGGQYF,TGCAGCGCCCAAGAAGGGGGGGGGCAGTACTTC
NA,NA,TRBV19,TRBJ1-3,CASSESGFSGNTIYF,TGTGCCAGTAGTGAGTCAGGTTTCTCTGGAAACACCATATATTTT